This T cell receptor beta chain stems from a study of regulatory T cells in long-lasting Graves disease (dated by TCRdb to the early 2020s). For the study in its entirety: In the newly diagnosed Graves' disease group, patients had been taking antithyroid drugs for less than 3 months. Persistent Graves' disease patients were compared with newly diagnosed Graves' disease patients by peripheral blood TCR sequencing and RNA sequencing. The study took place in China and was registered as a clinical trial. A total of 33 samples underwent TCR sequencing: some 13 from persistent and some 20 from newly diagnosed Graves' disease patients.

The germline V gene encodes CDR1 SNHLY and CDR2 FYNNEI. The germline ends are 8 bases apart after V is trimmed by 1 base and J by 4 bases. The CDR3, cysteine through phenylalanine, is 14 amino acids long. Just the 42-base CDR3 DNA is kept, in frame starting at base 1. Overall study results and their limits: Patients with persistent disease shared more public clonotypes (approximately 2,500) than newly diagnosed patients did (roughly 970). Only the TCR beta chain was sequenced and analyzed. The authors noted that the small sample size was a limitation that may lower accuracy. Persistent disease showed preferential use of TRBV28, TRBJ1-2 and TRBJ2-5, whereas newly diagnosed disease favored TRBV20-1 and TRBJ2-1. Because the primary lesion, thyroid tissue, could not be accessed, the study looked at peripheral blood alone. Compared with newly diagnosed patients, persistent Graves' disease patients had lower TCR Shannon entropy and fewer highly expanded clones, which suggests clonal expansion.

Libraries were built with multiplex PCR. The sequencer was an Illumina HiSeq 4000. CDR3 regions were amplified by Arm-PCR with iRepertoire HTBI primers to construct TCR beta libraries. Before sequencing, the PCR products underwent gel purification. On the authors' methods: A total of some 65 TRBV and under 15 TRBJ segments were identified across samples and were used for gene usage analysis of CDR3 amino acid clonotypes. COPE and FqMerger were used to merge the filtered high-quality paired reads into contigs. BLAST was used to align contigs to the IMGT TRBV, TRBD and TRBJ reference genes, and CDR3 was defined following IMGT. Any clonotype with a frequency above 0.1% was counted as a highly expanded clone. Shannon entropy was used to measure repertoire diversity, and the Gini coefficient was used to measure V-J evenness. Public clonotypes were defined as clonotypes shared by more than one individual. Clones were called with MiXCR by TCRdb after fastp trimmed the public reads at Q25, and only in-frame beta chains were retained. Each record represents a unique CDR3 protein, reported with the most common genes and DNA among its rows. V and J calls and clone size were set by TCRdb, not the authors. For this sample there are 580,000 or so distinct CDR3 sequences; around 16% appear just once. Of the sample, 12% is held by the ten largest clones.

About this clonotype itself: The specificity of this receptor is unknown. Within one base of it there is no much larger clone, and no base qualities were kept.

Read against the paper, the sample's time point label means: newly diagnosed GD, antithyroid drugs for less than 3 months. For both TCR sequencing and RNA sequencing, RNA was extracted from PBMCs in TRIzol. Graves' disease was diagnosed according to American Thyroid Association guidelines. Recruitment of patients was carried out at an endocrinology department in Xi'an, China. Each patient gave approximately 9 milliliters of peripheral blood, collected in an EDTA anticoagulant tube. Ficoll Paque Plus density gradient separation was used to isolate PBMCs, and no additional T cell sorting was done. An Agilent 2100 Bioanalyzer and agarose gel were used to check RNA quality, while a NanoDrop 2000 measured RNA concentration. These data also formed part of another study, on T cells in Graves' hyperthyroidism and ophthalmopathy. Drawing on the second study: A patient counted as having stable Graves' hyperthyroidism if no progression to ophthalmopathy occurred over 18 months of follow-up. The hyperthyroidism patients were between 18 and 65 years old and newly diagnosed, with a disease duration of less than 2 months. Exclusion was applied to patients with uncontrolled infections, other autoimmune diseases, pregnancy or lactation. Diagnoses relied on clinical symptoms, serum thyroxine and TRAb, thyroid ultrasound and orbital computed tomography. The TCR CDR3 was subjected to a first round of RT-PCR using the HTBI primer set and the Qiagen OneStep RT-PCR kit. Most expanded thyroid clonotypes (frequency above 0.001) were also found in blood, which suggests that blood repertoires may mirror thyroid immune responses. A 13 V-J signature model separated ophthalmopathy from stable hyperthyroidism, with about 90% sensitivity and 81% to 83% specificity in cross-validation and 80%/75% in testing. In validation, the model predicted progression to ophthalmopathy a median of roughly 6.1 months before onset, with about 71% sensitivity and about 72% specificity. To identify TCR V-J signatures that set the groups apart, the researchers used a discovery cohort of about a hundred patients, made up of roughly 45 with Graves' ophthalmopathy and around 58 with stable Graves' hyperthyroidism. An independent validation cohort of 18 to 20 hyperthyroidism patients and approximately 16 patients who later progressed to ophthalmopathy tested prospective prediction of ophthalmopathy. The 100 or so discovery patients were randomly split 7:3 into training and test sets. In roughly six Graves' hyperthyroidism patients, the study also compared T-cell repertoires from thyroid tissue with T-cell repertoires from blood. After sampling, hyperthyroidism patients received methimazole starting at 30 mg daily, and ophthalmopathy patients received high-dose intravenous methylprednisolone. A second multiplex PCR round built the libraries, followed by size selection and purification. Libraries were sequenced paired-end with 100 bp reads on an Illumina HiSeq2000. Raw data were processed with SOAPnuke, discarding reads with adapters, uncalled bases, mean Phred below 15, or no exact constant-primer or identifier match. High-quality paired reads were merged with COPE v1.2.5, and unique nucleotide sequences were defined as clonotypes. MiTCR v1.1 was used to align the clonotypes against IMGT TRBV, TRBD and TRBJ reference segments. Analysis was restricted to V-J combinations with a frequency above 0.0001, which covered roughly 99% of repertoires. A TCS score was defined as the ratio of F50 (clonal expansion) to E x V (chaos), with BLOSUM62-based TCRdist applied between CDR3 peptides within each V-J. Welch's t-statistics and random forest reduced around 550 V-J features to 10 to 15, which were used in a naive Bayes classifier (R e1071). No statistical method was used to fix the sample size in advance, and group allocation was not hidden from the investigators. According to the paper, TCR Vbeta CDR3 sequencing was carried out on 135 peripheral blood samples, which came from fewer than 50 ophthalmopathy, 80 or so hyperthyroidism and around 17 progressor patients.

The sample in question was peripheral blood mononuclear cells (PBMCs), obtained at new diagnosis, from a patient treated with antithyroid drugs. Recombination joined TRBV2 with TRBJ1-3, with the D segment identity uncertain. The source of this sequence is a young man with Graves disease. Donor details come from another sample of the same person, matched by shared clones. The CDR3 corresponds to CASSEELGGNTIYF. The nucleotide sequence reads TGTGCCAGCAGTGAAGAGTTAGGGGGAAACACCATATATTTT.